This T cell receptor (beta chain) was sequenced during a study of blood T cell repertoires in COVID-19. Overall study: Sites in the United States, Italy and Spain provided acute and convalescent COVID-19 samples.

Assignments of participants to cohorts depended upon their own reported clinical history. Sequenced by immunoSEQ multiplex PCR; TCRdb stores in-frame clones only, minus some. Counted here are over 200,000 clones, about 84% occurring once; the ten biggest clones make up about 1.7%. This TCR came from a man in his sixties who had recovered from COVID-19. Sequences were obtained from PBMCs or T cells enriched from blood (not recorded which).

CDR3 DNA: TGTGCCAGCAGCTCGGGGGGGTCCGATACGCAGTATTTT. Amino acid sequence: CASSSGGSDTQYF. This chain uses TRBV7-2 with TRBJ2-3; 8 bases agree with TRBD2. Germline CDR1 SGHTA, CDR2 FQGNSA. The CDR3 runs to 13 residues. Germline trimming cut 4 bases from V and 6 bases from J; bases unmatched to any gene: 3.